These 3 T cell receptor beta chains share one sample of origin, sequenced in a study of T cell repertoires in cytomegalovirus infection. From the reads, TCRdb called clonotypes with MiXCR, one entry per CDR3 protein. Among about 490,000 distinct CDR3 sequences, 15% to 20% were seen once, and the ten largest hold more than 20%. Sequencing used CD8+ T cells from PBMCs. These receptors were taken from a human donor in good health (CMV status not recorded). Some clones in this sample may be carry-over from other donors' samples.

The chain links TRBV6-5 to TRBJ1-5; D might be TRBD1 (5 bases). CDR3 length: 13 residues. Germline CDR1 MNHEY, CDR2 SVGAGI. With 5 bases removed from V and 6 bases from J, the gap between germline ends came to 11 bases. The chain's CDR3 is CASSPRDPQPQHF. DNA of the CDR3: TGTGCCAGCAGTCCCAGGGACCCTCAGCCCCAGCATTTT.

This clonotype was counted at least ten times. The chain joins TRBV12-5 to TRBJ1-2; D is uncertain. The CDR3 runs 15 residues. The V gene lost 6 bases and the J gene lost 2 bases, with 16 bases spanning the gap. Germline V gives CDR1 LGHNT, CDR2 FRNRAP. The chain's CDR3 is CASGPQEGANYGYTF. In DNA, the CDR3 is TGTGCTAGTGGCCCTCAAGAAGGTGCGAACTATGGCTACACCTTC. The full variable domain, with the rest looked up from reference TRBV12-5 and TRBJ1-2, is DARVTQTPRHKVTEMGQEVTMRCQPILGHNTVFWYRQTMMQGLELLAYFRNRAPLDDSGMPKDRFSAEMPDATLATLKIQPSEPRDSAVYFCASGPQEGANYGYTFGSGTRLTVV.

The table lists this clonotype with many counts. The CDR3 coding sequence is TGCGCCAGCAGCTTGGTGGACGGCGCCTACGAGCAGTACTTC. It specifies CASSLVDGAYEQYF. V usage is TRBV5-1 and J usage is TRBJ2-7; no reliable D call. V was trimmed by 0 bases and J by 2 bases, leaving 9 bases between them. CDR1 and CDR2 from the germline V gene are SGHRS and YFSETQ. This CDR3 has 14 residues.